These T cell receptor beta chains were read from a single sample in a study of T cell responses to AZD1222 COVID-19 vaccine. The table came from immunoSEQ multiplex PCR; TCRdb's copy has only in-frame clones and leaves some out. Among around 110,000 clones listed, approximately 84% were seen once. Specimen: peripheral blood, collected on day 0 of AZD1222 vaccination. Receptors originate from an adult in good health. The CDR3 runs from the conserved cysteine through the conserved F or W. D genes are given only for firm matches. The size field is filled for only some rows; it gives once, few, many or a size class.

j_call v_call d_call clone_size cdr3_nt cdr3_aa
TRBJ2-3 TRBV11-1 TRBD2 . TGTGCCAGCAGTCCCGGGACTAGCGGGGTCACAGATACGCAGTATTTT CASSPGTSGVTDTQYF
TRBJ1-5 TRBV12-3/TRBV12-4 . . TGTGCCAGCAGTTCCAGTGCGCCCCAGCATTTT CASSSSAPQHF
TRBJ2-1 TRBV5-4 . . TGTGCCAGCCGCGGGGGAGGGGGACATGAGCAGTTCTTC CASRGGGGHEQFF
TRBJ2-1 TRBV11-2 TRBD2 . TGTGCCAGCAGCACAACTAGCGGGGGCACCGTCGATGAGCAGTTCTTC CASSTTSGGTVDEQFF
TRBJ1-5 TRBV29-1 TRBD1 . TGCAGCGTTGAGGGACAGGGGGCTGGTCAGCCCCAGCATTTT CSVEGQGAGQPQHF
TRBJ2-6 TRBV19 TRBD1 . TGTGCCAGTAGTCTGGGGACAGGAATCCGTTTATCTGGGGCCAACGTCCTGACTTTC CASSLGTGIRLSGANVLTF
TRBJ1-5 TRBV19 . . TGTGCCAGTAGTATATTCCTTAGCAATCAGCCCCAGCATTTT CASSIFLSNQPQHF
TRBJ1-1 TRBV18 . . TGTGCCAGCTCACCACCGAATTATCTTTCGTCCGGGGGAGGCACTGAAGCTTTCTTT CASSPPNYLSSGGGTEAFF
TRBJ1-1 TRBV9 . . TGTGCCAGCAGCGTAAGGCAGGAGAGCACTGAAGCTTTCTTT CASSVRQESTEAFF
TRBJ2-7 TRBV28 . . TGTGCCAGCAGTTTAGGGACCGAAATTCCCTACGAGCAGTACTTC CASSLGTEIPYEQYF
TRBJ1-5 TRBV28 . few TGTGCCAGCAGTTCCGGACACTATAGCAATCAGCCCCAGCATTTT CASSSGHYSNQPQHF